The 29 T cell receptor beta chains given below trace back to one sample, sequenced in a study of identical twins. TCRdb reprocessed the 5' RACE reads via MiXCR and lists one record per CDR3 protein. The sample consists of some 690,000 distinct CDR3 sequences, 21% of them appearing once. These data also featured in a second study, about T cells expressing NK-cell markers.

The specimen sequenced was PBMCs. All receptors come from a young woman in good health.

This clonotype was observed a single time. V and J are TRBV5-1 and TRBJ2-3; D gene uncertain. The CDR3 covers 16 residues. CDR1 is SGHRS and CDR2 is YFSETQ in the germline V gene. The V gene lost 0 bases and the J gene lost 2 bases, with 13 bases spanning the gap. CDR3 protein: CASSLGLPFATDTQYF. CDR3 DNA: TGCGCCAGCAGCTTGGGGCTACCGTTCGCCACAGATACGCAGTATTTT.

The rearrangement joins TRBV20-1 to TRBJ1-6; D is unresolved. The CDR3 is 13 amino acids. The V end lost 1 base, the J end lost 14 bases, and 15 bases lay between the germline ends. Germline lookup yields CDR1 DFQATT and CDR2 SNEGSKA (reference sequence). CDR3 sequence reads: CSARAHGPPALHF. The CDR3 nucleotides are TGCAGTGCTAGAGCCCACGGACCCCCGGCCCTCCACTTT.

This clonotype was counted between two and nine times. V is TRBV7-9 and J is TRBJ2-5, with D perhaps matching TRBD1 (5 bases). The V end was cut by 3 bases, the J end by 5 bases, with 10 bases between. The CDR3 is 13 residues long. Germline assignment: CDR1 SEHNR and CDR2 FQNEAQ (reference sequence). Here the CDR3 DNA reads TGTGCCAGCAGCTTCCGACCAGGGGAGACCCAGTACTTC. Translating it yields CASSFRPGETQYF.

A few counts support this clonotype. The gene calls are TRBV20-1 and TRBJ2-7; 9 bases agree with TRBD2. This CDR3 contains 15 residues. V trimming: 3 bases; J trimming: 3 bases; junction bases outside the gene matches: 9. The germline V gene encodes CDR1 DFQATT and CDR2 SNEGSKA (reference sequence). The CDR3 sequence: CSASRPLAGHYEQYF. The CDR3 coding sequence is TGCAGTGCTAGTCGCCCACTAGCGGGCCACTACGAGCAGTACTTC.

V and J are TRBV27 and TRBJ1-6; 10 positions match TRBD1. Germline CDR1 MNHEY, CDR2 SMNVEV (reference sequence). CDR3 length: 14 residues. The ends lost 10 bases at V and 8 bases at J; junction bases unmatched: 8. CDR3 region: CATKTGGSHSPLHF. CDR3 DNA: TGTGCCACTAAGACAGGGGGCTCCCATTCACCCCTCCACTTT.

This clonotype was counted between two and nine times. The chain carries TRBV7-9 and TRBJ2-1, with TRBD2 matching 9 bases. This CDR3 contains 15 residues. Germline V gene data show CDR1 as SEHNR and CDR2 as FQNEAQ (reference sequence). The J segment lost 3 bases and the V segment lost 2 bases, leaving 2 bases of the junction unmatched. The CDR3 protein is CASSLLAGNYNEQFF. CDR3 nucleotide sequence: TGTGCCAGCAGCTTACTAGCGGGAAACTACAATGAGCAGTTCTTC.

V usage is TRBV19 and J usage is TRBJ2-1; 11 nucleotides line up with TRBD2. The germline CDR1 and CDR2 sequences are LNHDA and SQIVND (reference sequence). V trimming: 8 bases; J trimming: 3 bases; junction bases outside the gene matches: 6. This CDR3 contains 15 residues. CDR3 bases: TGTGCCAGTCAGGCTAGCGGGAGGTTCTACAATGAGCAGTTCTTC. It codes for CASQASGRFYNEQFF.

The CDR3 spells CATTTGDPGNQPQHF. CDR3 DNA sequence: TGTGCCACCACAACGGGGGATCCGGGCAATCAGCCCCAGCATTTT. This rearrangement joins TRBV6-1 to TRBJ1-5, with D possibly TRBD1 on 5 matching bases. The CDR3 covers 15 residues. Deletions cut 10 bases from V and 2 bases from J, with 18 bases between. Per germline, CDR1 MNHNS and CDR2 SASEGT.

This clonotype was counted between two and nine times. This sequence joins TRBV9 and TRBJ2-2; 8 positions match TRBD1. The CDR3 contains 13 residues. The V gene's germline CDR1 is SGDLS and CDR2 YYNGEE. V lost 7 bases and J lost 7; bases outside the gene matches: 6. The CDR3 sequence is CASGQGRVGELFF. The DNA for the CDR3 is TGTGCCAGCGGACAGGGCAGGGTCGGGGAGCTGTTTTTT.

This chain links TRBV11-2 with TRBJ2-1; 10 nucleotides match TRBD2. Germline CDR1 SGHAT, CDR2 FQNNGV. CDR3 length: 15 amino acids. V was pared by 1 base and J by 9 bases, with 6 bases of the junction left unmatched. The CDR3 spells CASSLVALAGVEQFF. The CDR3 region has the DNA TGTGCCAGCAGCTTAGTAGCCCTAGCGGGAGTTGAGCAGTTCTTC.

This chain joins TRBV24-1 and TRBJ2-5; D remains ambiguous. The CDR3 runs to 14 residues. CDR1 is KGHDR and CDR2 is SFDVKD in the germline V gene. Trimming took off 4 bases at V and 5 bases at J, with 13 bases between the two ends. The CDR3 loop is CATSDPRSGETQYF. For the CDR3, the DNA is TGTGCCACCAGTGACCCTAGATCCGGGGAGACCCAGTACTTC.

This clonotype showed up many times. CDR3 coding DNA: TGCGCCAGCAGCTTCACGGCAGGGCTGAACACTGAAGCTTTCTTT. Protein sequence: CASSFTAGLNTEAFF. V and J are TRBV5-1 and TRBJ1-1; maybe TRBD1 (5 bases). V lost 2 bases, J lost 0 bases, and 11 bases lay in between. CDR1 and CDR2 from the germline V gene are SGHRS and YFSETQ. CDR3 length equals 15 residues.

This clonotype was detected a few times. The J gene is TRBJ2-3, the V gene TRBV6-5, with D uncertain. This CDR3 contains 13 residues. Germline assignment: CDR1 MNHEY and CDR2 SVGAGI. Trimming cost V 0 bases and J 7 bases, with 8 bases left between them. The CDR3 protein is CASSYSSLNTQYF. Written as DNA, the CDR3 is TGTGCCAGCAGTTACTCGAGTCTTAATACGCAGTATTTT.

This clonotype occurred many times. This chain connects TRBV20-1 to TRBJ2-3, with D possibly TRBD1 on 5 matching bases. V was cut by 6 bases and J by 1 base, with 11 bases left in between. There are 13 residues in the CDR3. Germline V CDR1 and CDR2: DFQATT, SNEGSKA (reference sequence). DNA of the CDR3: TGCAGTGCCGTCGACAGCCGCACAGATACGCAGTATTTT. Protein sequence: CSAVDSRTDTQYF.

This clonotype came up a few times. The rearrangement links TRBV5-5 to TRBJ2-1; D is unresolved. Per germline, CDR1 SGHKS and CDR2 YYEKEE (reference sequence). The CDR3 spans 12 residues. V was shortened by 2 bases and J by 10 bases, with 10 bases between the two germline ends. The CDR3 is CASSFGIEEQFF. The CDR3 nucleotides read TGTGCCAGCAGCTTCGGCATAGAGGAGCAGTTCTTC. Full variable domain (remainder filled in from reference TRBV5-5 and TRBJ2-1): DAGVTQSPTHLIKTRGQQVTLRCSPISGHKSVSWYQQVLGQGPQFIFQYYEKEERGRGNFPDRFSARQFPNYSSELNVNALLLGDSALYLCASSFGIEEQFFGPGTRLTVL.

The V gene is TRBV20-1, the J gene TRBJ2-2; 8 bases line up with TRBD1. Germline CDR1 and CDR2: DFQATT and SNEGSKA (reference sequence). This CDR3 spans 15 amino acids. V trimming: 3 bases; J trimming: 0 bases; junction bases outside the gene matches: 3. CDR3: CSARKGQANTGELFF. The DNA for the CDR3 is TGCAGTGCTAGGAAGGGACAGGCGAACACCGGGGAGCTGTTTTTT.

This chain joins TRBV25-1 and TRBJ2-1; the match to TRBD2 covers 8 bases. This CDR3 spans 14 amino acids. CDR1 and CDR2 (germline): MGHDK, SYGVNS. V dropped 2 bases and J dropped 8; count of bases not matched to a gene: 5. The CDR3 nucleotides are TGTGCCAGCAGTGAAGCGGGAGGCGTGGATGAGCAGTTCTTC. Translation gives CASSEAGGVDEQFF.

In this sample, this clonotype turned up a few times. CDR3 protein: CASSLSISPTDTQYF. The DNA for the CDR3 is TGTGCCAGCAGCTTATCTATATCTCCCACAGATACGCAGTATTTT. This chain uses TRBV7-2 with TRBJ2-3; unclear D gene. V lost 2 bases and J 2 bases, leaving 11 bases between the germline ends. CDR3 length: 15 amino acids. Germline CDR1 is SGHTA and CDR2 is FQGNSA.

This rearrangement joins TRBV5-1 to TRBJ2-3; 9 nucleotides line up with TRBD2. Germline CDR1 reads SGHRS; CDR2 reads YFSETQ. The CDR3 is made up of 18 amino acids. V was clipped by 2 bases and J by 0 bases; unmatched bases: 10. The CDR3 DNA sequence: TGCGCCAGCAGCTTCAAGGGACTAGCCTCATATAGCACAGATACGCAGTATTTT. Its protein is CASSFKGLASYSTDTQYF.

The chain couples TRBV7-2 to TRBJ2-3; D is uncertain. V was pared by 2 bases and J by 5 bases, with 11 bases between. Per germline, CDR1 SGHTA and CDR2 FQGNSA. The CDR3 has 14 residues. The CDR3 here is CASSLTGPIDTQYF. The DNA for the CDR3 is TGTGCCAGCAGCTTAACTGGGCCCATAGATACGCAGTATTTT. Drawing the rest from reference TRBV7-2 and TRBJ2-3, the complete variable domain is GAGVSQSPSNKVTEKGKDVELRCDPISGHTALYWYRQSLGQGLEFLIYFQGNSAPDKSGLPSDRFSAERTGGSVSTLTIQRTQQEDSAVYLCASSLTGPIDTQYFGPGTRLTVL.

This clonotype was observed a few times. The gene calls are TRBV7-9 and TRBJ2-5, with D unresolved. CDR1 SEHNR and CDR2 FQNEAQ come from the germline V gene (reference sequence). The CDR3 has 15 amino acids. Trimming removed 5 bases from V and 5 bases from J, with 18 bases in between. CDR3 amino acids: CASSVRHGGPETQYF. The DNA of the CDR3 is TGTGCCAGCAGCGTGCGACACGGCGGCCCGGAGACCCAGTACTTC.

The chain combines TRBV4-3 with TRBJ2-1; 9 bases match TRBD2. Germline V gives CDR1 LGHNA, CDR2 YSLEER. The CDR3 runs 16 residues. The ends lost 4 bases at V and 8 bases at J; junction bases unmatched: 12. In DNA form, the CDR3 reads TGCGCCAGCAGCCCGCTGAAGGTAGCGGGAGCCGATGAGCAGTTCTTC. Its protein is CASSPLKVAGADEQFF.

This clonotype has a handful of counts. The CDR3 here is CASSSSAYNEQFF. In DNA, the CDR3 is TGTGCCAGCAGCTCCTCAGCGTACAATGAGCAGTTCTTC. The rearrangement joins TRBV7-3 to TRBJ2-1; D not resolved. With 4 bases removed from V and 4 bases from J, the gap between germline ends came to 8 bases. This CDR3 has 13 amino acids. Per the germline V gene, CDR1 is SGHTA and CDR2 is FQGTGA.

This CDR3 is CASSPGGRSYNEQFF. CDR3 nucleotide sequence: TGTGCCAGCAGTCCAGGGGGGCGCTCCTACAATGAGCAGTTCTTC. The V gene is TRBV6-4, the J gene TRBJ2-1; possible D gene TRBD1, 7 bases. The V gene lost 5 bases and the J gene lost 0 bases, with 11 bases spanning the gap. Germline CDR1 reads MRHNA; CDR2 reads SNTAGT. This CDR3 is 15 amino acids long.

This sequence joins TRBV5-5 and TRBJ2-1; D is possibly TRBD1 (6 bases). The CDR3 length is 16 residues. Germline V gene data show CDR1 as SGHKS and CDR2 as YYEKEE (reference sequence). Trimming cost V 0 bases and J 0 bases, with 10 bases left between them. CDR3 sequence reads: CASSLVSQGSYNEQFF. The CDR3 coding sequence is TGTGCCAGCAGCTTGGTTTCACAGGGCTCCTACAATGAGCAGTTCTTC.

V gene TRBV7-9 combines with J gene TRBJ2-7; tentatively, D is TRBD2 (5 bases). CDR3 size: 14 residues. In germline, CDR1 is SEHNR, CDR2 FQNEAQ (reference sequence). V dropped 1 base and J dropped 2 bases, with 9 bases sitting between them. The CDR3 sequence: CASSLGWRAYEQYF. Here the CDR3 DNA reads TGTGCCAGCAGCTTAGGATGGCGGGCCTACGAGCAGTACTTC.

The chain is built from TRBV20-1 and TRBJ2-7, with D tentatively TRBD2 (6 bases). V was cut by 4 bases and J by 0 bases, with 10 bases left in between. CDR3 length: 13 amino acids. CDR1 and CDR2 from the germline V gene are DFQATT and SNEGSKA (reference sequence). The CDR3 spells CSAKLGGSYEQYF. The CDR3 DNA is TGCAGTGCTAAGTTGGGGGGCTCCTACGAGCAGTACTTC.

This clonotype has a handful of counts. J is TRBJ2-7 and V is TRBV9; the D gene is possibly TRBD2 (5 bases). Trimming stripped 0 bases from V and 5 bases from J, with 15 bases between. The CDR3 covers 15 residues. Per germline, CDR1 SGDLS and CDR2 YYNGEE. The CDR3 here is CASSVGFYWGDEQYF. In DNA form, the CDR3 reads TGTGCCAGCAGCGTAGGGTTCTATTGGGGAGACGAGCAGTACTTC.

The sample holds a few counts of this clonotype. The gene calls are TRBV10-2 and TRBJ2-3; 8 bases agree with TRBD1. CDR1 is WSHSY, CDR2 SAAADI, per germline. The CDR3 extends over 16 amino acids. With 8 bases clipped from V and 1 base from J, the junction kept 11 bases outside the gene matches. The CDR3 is CASRPGQGGRTDTQYF. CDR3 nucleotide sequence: TGCGCCAGCCGTCCCGGACAGGGTGGGCGCACAGATACGCAGTATTTT.